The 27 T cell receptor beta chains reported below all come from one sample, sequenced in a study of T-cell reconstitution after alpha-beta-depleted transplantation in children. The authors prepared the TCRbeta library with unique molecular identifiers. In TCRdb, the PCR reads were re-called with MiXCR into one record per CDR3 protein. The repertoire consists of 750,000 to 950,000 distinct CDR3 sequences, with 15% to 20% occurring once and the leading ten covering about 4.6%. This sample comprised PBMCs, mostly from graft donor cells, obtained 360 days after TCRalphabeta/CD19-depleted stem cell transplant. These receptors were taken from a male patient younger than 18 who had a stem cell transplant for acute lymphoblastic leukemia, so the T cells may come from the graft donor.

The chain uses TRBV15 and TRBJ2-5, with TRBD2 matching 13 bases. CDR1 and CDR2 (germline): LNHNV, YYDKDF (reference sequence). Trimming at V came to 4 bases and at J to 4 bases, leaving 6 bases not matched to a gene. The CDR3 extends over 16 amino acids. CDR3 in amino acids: CATSTGLAGDGETQYF. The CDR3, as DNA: TGTGCCACCAGCACCGGACTAGCGGGAGATGGAGAGACCCAGTACTTC.

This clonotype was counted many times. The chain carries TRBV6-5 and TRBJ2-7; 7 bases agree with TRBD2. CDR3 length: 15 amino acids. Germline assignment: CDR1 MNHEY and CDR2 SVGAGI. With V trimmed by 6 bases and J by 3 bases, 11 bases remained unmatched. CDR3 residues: CASSYVGRDRYEQYF. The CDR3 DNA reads TGTGCCAGCAGCTACGTAGGGAGGGACCGCTACGAGCAGTACTTC.

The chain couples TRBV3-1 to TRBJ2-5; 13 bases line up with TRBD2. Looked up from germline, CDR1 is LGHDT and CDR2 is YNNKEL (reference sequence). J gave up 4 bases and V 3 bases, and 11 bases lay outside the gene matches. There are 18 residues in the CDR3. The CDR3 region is CASSHPGGLAGVGETQYF. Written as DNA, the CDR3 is TGTGCCAGCAGCCACCCCGGCGGACTAGCGGGAGTTGGAGAGACCCAGTACTTC.

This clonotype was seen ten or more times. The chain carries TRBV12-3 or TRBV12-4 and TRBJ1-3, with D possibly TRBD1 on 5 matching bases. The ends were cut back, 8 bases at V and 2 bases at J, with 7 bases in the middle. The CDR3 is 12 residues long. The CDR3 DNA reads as TGTGCCAGCGGGGGGGCTGGAAACACCATATATTTT. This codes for CASGGAGNTIYF.

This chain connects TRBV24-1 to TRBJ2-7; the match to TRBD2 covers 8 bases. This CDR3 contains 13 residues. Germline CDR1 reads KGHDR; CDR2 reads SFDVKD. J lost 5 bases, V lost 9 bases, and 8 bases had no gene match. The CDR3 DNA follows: TGTGCCACCCTAGCGGGCCCCACCGACGAGCAGTACTTC. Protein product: CATLAGPTDEQYF.

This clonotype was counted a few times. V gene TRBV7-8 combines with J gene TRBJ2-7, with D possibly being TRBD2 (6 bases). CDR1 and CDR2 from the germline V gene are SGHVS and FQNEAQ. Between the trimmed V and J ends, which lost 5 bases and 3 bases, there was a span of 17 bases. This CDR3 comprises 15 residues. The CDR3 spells CASSGDSGLRYEQYF. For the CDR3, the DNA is TGTGCCAGCAGCGGGGATTCGGGACTCCGCTACGAGCAGTACTTC.

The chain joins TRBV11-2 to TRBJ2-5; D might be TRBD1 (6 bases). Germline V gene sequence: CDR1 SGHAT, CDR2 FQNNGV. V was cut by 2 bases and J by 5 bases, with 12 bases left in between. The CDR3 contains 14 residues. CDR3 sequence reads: CASSLWTVGETQYF. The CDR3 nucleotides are TGTGCCAGCAGCTTATGGACAGTGGGGGAGACCCAGTACTTC.

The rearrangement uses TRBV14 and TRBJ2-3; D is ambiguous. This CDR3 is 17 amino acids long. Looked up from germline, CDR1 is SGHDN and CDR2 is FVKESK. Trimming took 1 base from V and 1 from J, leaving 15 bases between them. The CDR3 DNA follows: TGTGCCAGCAGCCAAGTACCCATTTCATGGGGCACAGATACGCAGTATTTT. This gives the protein CASSQVPISWGTDTQYF.

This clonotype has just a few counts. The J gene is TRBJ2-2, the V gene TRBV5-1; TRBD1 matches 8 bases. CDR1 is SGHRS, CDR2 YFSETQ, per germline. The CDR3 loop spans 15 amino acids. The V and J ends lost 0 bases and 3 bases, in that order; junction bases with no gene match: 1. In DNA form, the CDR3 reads TGCGCCAGCAGCTTGGTGACAGGGGACACCGGGGAGCTGTTTTTT. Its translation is CASSLVTGDTGELFF.

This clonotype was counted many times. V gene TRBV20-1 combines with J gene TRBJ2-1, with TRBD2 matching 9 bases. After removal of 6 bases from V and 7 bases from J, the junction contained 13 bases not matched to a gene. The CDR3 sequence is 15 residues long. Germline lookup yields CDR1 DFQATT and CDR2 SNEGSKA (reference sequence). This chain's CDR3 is CSAAAGLAFGNEQFF. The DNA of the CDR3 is TGCAGTGCGGCTGCGGGACTAGCTTTCGGTAATGAGCAGTTCTTC.

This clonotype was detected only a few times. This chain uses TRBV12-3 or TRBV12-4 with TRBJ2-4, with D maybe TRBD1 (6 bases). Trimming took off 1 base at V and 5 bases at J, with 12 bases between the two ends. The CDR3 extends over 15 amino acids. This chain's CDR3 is CASSLGGLRENIQYF. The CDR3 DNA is TGTGCCAGCAGTTTAGGGGGGCTAAGGGAAAACATTCAGTACTTC.

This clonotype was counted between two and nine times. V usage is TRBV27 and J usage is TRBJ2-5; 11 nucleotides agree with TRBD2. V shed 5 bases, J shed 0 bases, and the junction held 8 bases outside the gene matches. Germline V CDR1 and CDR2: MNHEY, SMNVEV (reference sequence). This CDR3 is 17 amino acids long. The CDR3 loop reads CASSPGLAEAYQETQYF. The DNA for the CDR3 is TGTGCCAGCAGTCCGGGACTAGCGGAAGCGTACCAAGAGACCCAGTACTTC.

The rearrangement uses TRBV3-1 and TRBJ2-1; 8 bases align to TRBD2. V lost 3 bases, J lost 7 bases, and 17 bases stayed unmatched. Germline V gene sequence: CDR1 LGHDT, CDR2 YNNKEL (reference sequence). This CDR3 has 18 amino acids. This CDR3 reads CASSQGDLSGRRSNEQFF. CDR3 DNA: TGTGCCAGCAGCCAGGGGGACCTAAGCGGGAGAAGGTCAAATGAGCAGTTCTTC.

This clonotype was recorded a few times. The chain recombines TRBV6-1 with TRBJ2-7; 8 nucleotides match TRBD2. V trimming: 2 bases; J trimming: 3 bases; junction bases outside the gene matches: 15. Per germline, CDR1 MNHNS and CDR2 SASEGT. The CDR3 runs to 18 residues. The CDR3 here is CASSEFQNIAGTNYEQYF. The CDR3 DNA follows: TGTGCCAGCAGTGAATTCCAGAATATAGCGGGAACCAACTACGAGCAGTACTTC.

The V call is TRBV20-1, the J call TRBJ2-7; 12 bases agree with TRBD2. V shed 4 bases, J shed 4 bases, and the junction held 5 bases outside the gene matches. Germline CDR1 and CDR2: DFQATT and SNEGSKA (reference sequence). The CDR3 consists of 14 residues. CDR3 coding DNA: TGCAGTGCTACCCGGACTAGCGGGATGTACGAGCAGTACTTC. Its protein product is CSATRTSGMYEQYF.

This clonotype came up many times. The CDR3: CASSPRDYSYNEQFF. As DNA, the CDR3 is TGTGCCAGCAGCCCGCGGGACTACTCCTACAATGAGCAGTTCTTC. The gene calls are TRBV7-8 and TRBJ2-1; 7 bases fit TRBD2. The junction had 4 bases not matched to a gene; V was cut back by 5 bases and J by 0 bases. Germline CDR1 SGHVS, CDR2 FQNEAQ. The CDR3 length is 15 residues.

In nucleotides, the CDR3 is TGTGCCAGCAGCTCCGGACGGGTCAGCGGCTATGGCTACACCTTC. Protein sequence: CASSSGRVSGYGYTF. The rearrangement links TRBV12-3 or TRBV12-4 to TRBJ1-2; D gene uncertain. This CDR3 is 15 amino acids long. Trimming cost V 6 bases and J 4 bases, with 18 bases left between them.

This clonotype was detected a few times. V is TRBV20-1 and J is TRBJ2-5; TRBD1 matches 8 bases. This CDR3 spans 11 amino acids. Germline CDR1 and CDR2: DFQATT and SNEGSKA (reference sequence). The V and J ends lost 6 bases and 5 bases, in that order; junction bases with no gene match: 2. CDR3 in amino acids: CSARTGETQYF. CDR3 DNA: TGCAGTGCAAGGACAGGGGAGACCCAGTACTTC.

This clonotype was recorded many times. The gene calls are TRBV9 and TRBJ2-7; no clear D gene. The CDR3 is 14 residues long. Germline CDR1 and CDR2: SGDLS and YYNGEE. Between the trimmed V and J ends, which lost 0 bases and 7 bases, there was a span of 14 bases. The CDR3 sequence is CASSVDLASWEQYF. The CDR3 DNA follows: TGTGCCAGCAGCGTAGATCTGGCCTCCTGGGAGCAGTACTTC.

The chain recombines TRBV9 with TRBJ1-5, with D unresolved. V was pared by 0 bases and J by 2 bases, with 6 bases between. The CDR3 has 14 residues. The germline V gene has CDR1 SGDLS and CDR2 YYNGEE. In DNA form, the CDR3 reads TGTGCCAGCAGCGTAGAGGGTGGCAATCAGCCCCAGCATTTT. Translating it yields CASSVEGGNQPQHF.

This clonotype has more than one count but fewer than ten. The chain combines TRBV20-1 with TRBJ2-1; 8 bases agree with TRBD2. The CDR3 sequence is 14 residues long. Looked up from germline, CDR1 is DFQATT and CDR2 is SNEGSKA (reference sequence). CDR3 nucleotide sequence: TGCGGGGGCTCCCCTAGCGGGTTTTACAATGAGCAGTTCTTC. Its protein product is CGGSPSGFYNEQFF.

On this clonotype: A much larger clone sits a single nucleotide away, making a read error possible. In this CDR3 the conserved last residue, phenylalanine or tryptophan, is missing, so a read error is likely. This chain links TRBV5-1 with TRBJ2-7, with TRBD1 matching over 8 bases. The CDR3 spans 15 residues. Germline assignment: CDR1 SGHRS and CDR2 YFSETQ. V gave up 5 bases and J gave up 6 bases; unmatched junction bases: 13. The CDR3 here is CASRTIRGPGGEQYS. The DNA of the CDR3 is TGCGCCAGCAGGACTATCAGGGGGCCCGGCGGCGAGCAGTACTCC.

CDR3 in amino acids: CASSDPGRARQPQHF. CDR3 nucleotides: TGTGCCAGCAGTGATCCGGGCAGGGCAAGGCAGCCCCAGCATTTT. The chain recombines TRBV2 with TRBJ1-5, with a weak D call TRBD1 (5 bases). The CDR3 is 15 amino acids. Germline CDR1 is SNHLY and CDR2 is FYNNEI. V lost 3 bases and J lost 7, with 16 bases in between. Complete variable domain (other parts from reference TRBV2 and TRBJ1-5): EPEVTQTPSHQVTQMGQEVILRCVPISNHLYFYWYRQILGQKVEFLVSFYNNEISEKSEIFDDQFSVERPDGSNFTLKIRSTKLEDSAMYFCASSDPGRARQPQHFGDGTRLSIL.

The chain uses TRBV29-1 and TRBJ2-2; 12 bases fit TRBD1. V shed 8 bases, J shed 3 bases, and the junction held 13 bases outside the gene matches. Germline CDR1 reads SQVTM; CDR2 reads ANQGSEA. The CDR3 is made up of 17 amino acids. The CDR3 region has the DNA TGCAGCTTGACGGGGACAGGGGGCAGTAGGGACACCGGGGAGCTGTTTTTT. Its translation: CSLTGTGGSRDTGELFF.

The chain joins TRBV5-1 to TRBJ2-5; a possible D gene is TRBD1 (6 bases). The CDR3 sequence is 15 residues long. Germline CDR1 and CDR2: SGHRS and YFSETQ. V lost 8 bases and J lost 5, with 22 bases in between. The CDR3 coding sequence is TGCGCCAGGACCCGTGGGGGCCCGATGGAGGAGACCCAGTACTTC. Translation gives CARTRGGPMEETQYF.

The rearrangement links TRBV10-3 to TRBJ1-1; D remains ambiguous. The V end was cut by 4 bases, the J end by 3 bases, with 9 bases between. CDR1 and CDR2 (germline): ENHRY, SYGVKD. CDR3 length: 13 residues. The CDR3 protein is CAISGRDDTEAFF. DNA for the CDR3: TGTGCCATCAGTGGGAGGGATGACACTGAAGCTTTCTTT.

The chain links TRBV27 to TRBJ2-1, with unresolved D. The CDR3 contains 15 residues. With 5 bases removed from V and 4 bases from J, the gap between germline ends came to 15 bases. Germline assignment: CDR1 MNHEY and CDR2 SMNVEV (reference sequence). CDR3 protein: CASSPLTRPYNEQFF. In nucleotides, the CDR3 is TGTGCCAGCAGTCCCCTGACAAGGCCTTACAATGAGCAGTTCTTC.